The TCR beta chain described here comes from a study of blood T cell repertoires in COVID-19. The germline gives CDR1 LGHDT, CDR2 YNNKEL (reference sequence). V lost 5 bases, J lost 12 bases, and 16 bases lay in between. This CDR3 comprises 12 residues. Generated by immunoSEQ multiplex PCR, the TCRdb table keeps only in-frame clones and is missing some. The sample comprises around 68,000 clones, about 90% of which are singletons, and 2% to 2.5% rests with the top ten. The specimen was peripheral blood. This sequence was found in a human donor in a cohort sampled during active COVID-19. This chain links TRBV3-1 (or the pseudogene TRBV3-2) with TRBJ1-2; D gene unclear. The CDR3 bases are TGTGCCAGCAGCTTTGGGGAGAGGTCACACACCTTC. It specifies CASSFGERSHTF.